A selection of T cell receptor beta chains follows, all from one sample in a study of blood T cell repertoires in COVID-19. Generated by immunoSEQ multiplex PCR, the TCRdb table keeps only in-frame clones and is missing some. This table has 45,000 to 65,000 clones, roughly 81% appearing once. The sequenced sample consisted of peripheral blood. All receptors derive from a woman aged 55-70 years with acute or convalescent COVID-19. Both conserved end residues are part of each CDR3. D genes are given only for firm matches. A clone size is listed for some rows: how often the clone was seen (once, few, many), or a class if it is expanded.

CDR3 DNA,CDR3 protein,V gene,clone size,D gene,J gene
TGTGCCAGCAGCTTGGGAGGGAACACTGAAGCTTTCTTT,CASSLGGNTEAFF,TRBV5-5,NA,NA,TRBJ1-1
TGTGCCAGCAGCCCCCAAGCGGGGGCTACCTACGAGCAGTACTTC,CASSPQAGATYEQYF,TRBV11-3,once,TRBD2,TRBJ2-7
TGTGCCAGTAGTACCCAGACAGGGGCCCGTCGGTCGTATCAGCCCCAGCATTTT,CASSTQTGARRSYQPQHF,TRBV19,NA,TRBD1,TRBJ1-5
TGTGCCAGCAGCCCCGGGACAACGAACTATGGCTACACCTTC,CASSPGTTNYGYTF,TRBV7-9,NA,NA,TRBJ1-2
TGTGCCAGCAGCCCCCGAGTAGTTACCTCTGGAAACACCATATATTTT,CASSPRVVTSGNTIYF,TRBV7-8,NA,NA,TRBJ1-3
TGTGCCACCAGCAGGGACAGTTCAAGCAATCAGCCCCAGCATTTT,CATSRDSSSNQPQHF,TRBV15,NA,NA,TRBJ1-5
TGTGCCAGCAGCCCCTTGGGACAGGGGATTATAGGGGGTGGCTACACCTTC,CASSPLGQGIIGGGYTF,TRBV5-6,NA,TRBD1,TRBJ1-2
TGTGCCAGCAGCGCGGCGTCCCATTCTACATCGAACACTGAAGCTTTCTTT,CASSAASHSTSNTEAFF,TRBV7-2,NA,NA,TRBJ1-1
TGTGCCAGCAGACAGGGGGCGGGTGGCTACACCTTC,CASRQGAGGYTF,TRBV6-5,few,TRBD1,TRBJ1-2
TGTGCCAGCAGCTCGATGACAGGGGGCACTGAAGCTTTCTTT,CASSSMTGGTEAFF,TRBV5-4,NA,TRBD1,TRBJ1-1
TGTGCCAGCTCACCCGACACCAACTATGGCTACACCTTC,CASSPDTNYGYTF,TRBV18,NA,NA,TRBJ1-2
TGTGCCAGCATCAGGGACAAAGATAATTCACCCCTCCACTTT,CASIRDKDNSPLHF,TRBV6-5,NA,NA,TRBJ1-6
TGTGCCAGCAGCTTAGCTCGGACAGGGCCAGGAAACACCATATATTTT,CASSLARTGPGNTIYF,TRBV7-8,NA,TRBD1,TRBJ1-3
TGTGCCAGCAGTTACCCAGCGGGATCCGGCAATGAGCAGTTCTTC,CASSYPAGSGNEQFF,TRBV6-5,NA,TRBD2,TRBJ2-1
TGTGCCAGCAGTGTAACAAACACTGAAGCTTTCTTT,CASSVTNTEAFF,TRBV12-3/TRBV12-4,NA,NA,TRBJ1-1
TGCGCCAGCAGCTTAGACGTAAACAGGGTGGGCTACACCTTC,CASSLDVNRVGYTF,TRBV5-1,NA,NA,TRBJ1-2
TGCGCCAGCAGCGTCATCGCAGGCACAGATACGCAGTATTTT,CASSVIAGTDTQYF,TRBV5-1,NA,NA,TRBJ2-3
TGCGCCAGCAGCCACGGGACAGGGGTCAAAAATGAAAAACTGTTTTTT,CASSHGTGVKNEKLFF,TRBV5-1,NA,TRBD1,TRBJ1-4
TGTGCCAGCAGCCAGGGGGGAGGCACGAGCTCCTACGAGCAGTACTTC,CASSQGGGTSSYEQYF,TRBV7-9,once,NA,TRBJ2-7
TGTGCCAGTAGTTCCCCCCCCGGAGATACGCAGTATTTT,CASSSPPGDTQYF,TRBV19,NA,NA,TRBJ2-3
TGTGCCATCAGTGAGGCAGAATATCAGCCCCAGCATTTT,CAISEAEYQPQHF,TRBV10-3,NA,NA,TRBJ1-5
TGTGCCAGCAGCTTACTAGCGGTCTCCTACAATGAGCAGTTCTTC,CASSLLAVSYNEQFF,TRBV11-2,NA,TRBD2,TRBJ2-1
TGTGCCAGCAGTGGGCTCGACTCCTACGAGCAGTACTTC,CASSGLDSYEQYF,TRBV2,few,NA,TRBJ2-7
TGCGCCAGCAGTCGAGAGGACATGGCGAACACCGGGGAGCTGTTTTTT,CASSREDMANTGELFF,TRBV5-1,NA,NA,TRBJ2-2
TGTGCCTGGAGACTAGCGGGAGGCCACGAGCAGTACTTC,CAWRLAGGHEQYF,TRBV30,NA,TRBD2,TRBJ2-7
TGTGCCAGTAGTATATTTATGGGTAGCGGGGGGGGCACAGATACGCAGTATTTT,CASSIFMGSGGGTDTQYF,TRBV19,once,TRBD2,TRBJ2-3
TGTGCCAGCAGCCAACGGCTAGTCAACACCGGGGAGCTGTTTTTT,CASSQRLVNTGELFF,TRBV3-1/TRBV3-2,NA,NA,TRBJ2-2